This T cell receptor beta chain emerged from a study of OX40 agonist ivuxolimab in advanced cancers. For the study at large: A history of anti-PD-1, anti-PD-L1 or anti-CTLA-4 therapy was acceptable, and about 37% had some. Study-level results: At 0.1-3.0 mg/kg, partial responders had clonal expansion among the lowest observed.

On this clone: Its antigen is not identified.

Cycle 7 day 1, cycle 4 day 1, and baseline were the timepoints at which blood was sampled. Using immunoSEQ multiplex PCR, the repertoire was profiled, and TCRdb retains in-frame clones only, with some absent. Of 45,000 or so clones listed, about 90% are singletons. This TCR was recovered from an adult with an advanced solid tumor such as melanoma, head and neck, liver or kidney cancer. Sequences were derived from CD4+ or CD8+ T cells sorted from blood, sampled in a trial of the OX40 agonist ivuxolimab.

CDR3 residues: CASIRDGYNEQFF. The DNA of the CDR3 is TGTGCCAGCATCCGGGACGGATACAATGAGCAGTTCTTC. The chain links TRBV6-5 to TRBJ2-1, with D possibly being TRBD1 or TRBD2 (5 bases each). The germline V gene has CDR1 MNHEY and CDR2 SVGAGI. Trimming took 7 bases from V and 4 from J, leaving 11 bases between them. The CDR3 has 13 amino acids.